The clone carrying this T cell receptor (beta chain) was found a few times. Compared with germline, one end of the junction differs, possibly owing to a read error. The data stem from a study of identical twins. Per the germline V gene, CDR1 is MNHEY and CDR2 is SVGAGI. The CDR3 has 16 amino acids. Each CDR3 protein gets one entry after TCRdb re-called the 5' RACE reads with MiXCR. The sample lists fewer than 350,000 distinct CDR3 sequences; roughly 8.6% were seen once. This sample was shared with a second study, whose subject was yellow fever vaccine responses in identical twins. That work states: A vaccine T cell response that seemed partly convergent and partly personalized was reported in twins.

The sequence was collected from a woman between 18 and 30 years old in good health. This chain connects TRBV6-5 to TRBJ1-4; D gene uncertain. The material sequenced was memory (CD45RO+) T cells sorted from blood. The CDR3 DNA follows: TGTGCCAGCAGATACTCTACAGCTACAACTAATGAAAAACTGTTTTTT. Its translation is CASRYSTATTNEKLFF.